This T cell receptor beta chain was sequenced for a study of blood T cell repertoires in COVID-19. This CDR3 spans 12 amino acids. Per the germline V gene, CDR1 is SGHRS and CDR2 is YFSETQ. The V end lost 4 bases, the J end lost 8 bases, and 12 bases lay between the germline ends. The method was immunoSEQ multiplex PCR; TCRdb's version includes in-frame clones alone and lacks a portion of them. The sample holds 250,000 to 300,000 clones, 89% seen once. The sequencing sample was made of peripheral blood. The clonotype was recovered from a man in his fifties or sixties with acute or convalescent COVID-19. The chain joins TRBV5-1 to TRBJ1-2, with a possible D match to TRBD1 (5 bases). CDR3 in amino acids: CASSPQGSGYTF. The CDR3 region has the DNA TGCGCCAGCAGCCCCCAGGGCAGCGGCTACACCTTC.